This note documents a single T cell receptor beta chain sequence. Its target is unknown. V was clipped by 0 bases and J by 2 bases; unmatched bases: 8. The CDR3 consists of 18 residues. The germline V gene encodes CDR1 LGHNA and CDR2 YSLEER. The source of the sample is a study of PD-1 blockade in classical Hodgkin lymphoma. Study as a whole: Nivolumab was given intravenously to patients at 3 mg/kg every 2 weeks. Study-wide results and caveats: Sources of repertoire differences remain undefined, possibly disease activity or prior therapy. Similar baseline diversity was found in complete responders and newly diagnosed patients.

Time point: cycle 4 day 1 (C4D1), after more than five weeks of nivolumab. There was relapse after autologous stem cell transplantation in every patient, and there was variation in brentuximab vedotin exposure. Sequenced by immunoSEQ multiplex PCR; TCRdb stores in-frame clones only, minus some. This sample carries 40,000 to 55,000 clones, around 80% of them seen once, and the ten largest clones take approximately 18%. This clonotype was sampled from a human donor with classical Hodgkin lymphoma. The specimen comprised peripheral blood mononuclear cells (PBMCs), sampled before the fourth cycle of nivolumab. The chain is built from TRBV4-3 and TRBJ2-3; the match to TRBD2 covers 10 bases. The CDR3 reads CASSQDGASGGLTDTQYF. The CDR3 DNA reads TGCGCCAGCAGCCAAGATGGGGCTAGCGGGGGCCTCACAGATACGCAGTATTTT.